These 25 T cell receptor beta chains were all obtained from the same sample, sequenced in a study of regulatory T cells in long-lasting Graves disease. This sample's time point: persistent/refractory GD, antithyroid drugs over 5 years with positive TRAb. PBMC RNA was the source of the TCR library. According to the study, TCR beta libraries were built with iRepertoire HTBI primers and CDR3-region Arm-PCR. TCRdb called the multiplex PCR reads again in MiXCR, with one record for every CDR3 protein. The sample lists roughly 400,000 distinct CDR3 sequences; about a fifth were seen once. The sequencing used peripheral blood mononuclear cells (PBMCs), collected when the disease was refractory, from a patient treated with antithyroid drugs. These TCRs come from a female donor with Graves disease.

The CDR3 loop reads CATVGPGSGANVLTF. In nucleotides, the CDR3 is TGTGCCACCGTGGGGCCAGGTTCTGGGGCCAACGTCCTGACTTTC. The chain employs TRBV10-3 and TRBJ2-6, with a tentative D call TRBD1 (5 bases). CDR3 length: 15 residues. V lost 10 bases and J lost 1, with 14 bases in between. The germline gives CDR1 ENHRY, CDR2 SYGVKD.

V gene TRBV10-3 combines with J gene TRBJ1-2; D not resolved. Germline V CDR1 and CDR2: ENHRY, SYGVKD. The CDR3 loop spans 14 amino acids. Trimming pared 4 bases from V and 8 bases from J, leaving 17 bases between. CDR3 coding DNA: TGTGCCATCAGTGGACAAGGTGAGACCGGCGGCTACACCTTC. It translates to CAISGQGETGGYTF.

This clonotype was recorded at least ten times. One end of the junction is discordant with germline, which a read error may explain. The gene calls are TRBV6-1 and TRBJ1-2, with 7 bases that match TRBD1. This CDR3 comprises 12 residues. Germline CDR1 reads MNHNS; CDR2 reads SASEGT. The DNA of the CDR3 is TGTGCCAACAGTAACCGGGACAGCAGCTACACCTTC. It translates to CANSNRDSSYTF.

The sample holds many counts of this clonotype. The rearrangement joins TRBV2 to TRBJ1-2, with 7 bases that match TRBD1. The CDR3 is 16 residues long. Germline-derived CDR1 and CDR2 are SNHLY and FYNNEI. The V and J ends lost 6 bases and 5 bases, in that order; junction bases with no gene match: 15. CDR3 in DNA: TGTGCCAGCAGCGGGAACCGACAGGGACCGGGGTATGGCTACACCTTC. This sequence encodes CASSGNRQGPGYGYTF.

The chain links TRBV9 to TRBJ1-3; D call uncertain. The germline V gene encodes CDR1 SGDLS and CDR2 YYNGEE. The V end lost 0 bases, the J end lost 0 bases, and 10 bases lay between the germline ends. This CDR3 is built from 16 residues. CDR3 sequence reads: CASSVGIGLSGNTIYF. For the CDR3, the DNA is TGTGCCAGCAGCGTAGGCATTGGGCTCTCTGGAAACACCATATATTTT.

V gene TRBV5-1 combines with J gene TRBJ1-4; 7 positions match TRBD1. The CDR3 sequence is 15 residues long. The V segment lost 4 bases and the J segment 4 bases; nucleotides outside the gene matches: 7. CDR1 and CDR2 from the germline V gene are SGHRS and YFSETQ. The CDR3 sequence is CASSNGDSNNEKLFF. The DNA for the CDR3 is TGCGCCAGCAGCAACGGGGACAGTAATAATGAAAAACTGTTTTTT.

There are a few counts of this clonotype. Possible read error: a much larger clone is one base away. V and J are TRBV15 and TRBJ1-2; weak D call: TRBD1 (6 bases). Germline CDR1 and CDR2: LNHNV and YYDKDF (reference sequence). This CDR3 has 15 residues. The CDR3 region is CATSPEMTGPNGYIF. CDR3 nucleotide sequence: TGTGCCACCAGCCCAGAGATGACAGGTCCTAACGGCTACATCTTC.

This clonotype was recorded once. V gene TRBV18 combines with J gene TRBJ1-3; D is undetermined. CDR3 length: 16 residues. CDR1 KGHSH and CDR2 LQKENI come from the germline V gene. V was pared by 3 bases and J by 0 bases, with 12 bases between. CDR3 amino acids: CASSPRTVDSGNTIYF. The CDR3 DNA follows: TGTGCCAGCTCACCCCGGACGGTAGACTCTGGAAACACCATATATTTT.

The rearrangement uses TRBV24-1 and TRBJ1-1; the D gene is possibly TRBD1 (6 bases). This CDR3 is 14 amino acids long. The germline V and J ends were trimmed by 5 bases and 1 base, with 10 bases remaining between them. The germline gives CDR1 KGHDR, CDR2 SFDVKD. CDR3 DNA sequence: TGTGCCACCAGTGCGGGGGGCTCGAACACTGAAGCTTTCTTT. Its translation is CATSAGGSNTEAFF.

The CDR3, as DNA: TGTGCCAGCAGCCCAAGATCGGGGGTAGGGGCTTTCTTT. Translating gives CASSPRSGVGAFF. The J gene is TRBJ1-1, the V gene TRBV3-1, with D possibly matching TRBD1 (5 bases). Germline-derived CDR1 and CDR2 are LGHDT and YNNKEL (reference sequence). V dropped 4 bases and J dropped 11 bases, with 17 bases sitting between them. CDR3 length: 13 residues. Full variable domain (missing parts from reference TRBV3-1 and TRBJ1-1): DTAVSQTPKYLVTQMGNDKSIKCEQNLGHDTMYWYKQDSKKFLKIMFSYNNKELIINETVPNRFSPKSPDKAHLNLHINSLELGDSAVYFCASSPRSGVGAFFGQGTRLTVV.

The sample holds many counts of this clonotype. This chain connects TRBV20-1 to TRBJ2-7; 11 bases are a match to TRBD2. This CDR3 is 14 amino acids long. Germline V gene sequence: CDR1 DFQATT, CDR2 SNEGSKA (reference sequence). The V gene end was trimmed by 3 bases and the J gene end by 3 bases; junction bases not matched to a gene: 4. The CDR3 protein is CSARTGTSGYEQYF. Written as DNA, the CDR3 is TGCAGTGCTAGGACTGGGACTAGCGGCTACGAGCAGTACTTC.

This clonotype was seen ten or more times. This chain connects TRBV7-2 to TRBJ1-1; no clear D. Per the germline V gene, CDR1 is SGHTA and CDR2 is FQGNSA. This CDR3 is 12 amino acids long. Trimming removed 6 bases at V and 5 bases at J, with 10 bases between. In DNA, the CDR3 is TGTGCCAGCAGGGAAAGTAGGACTGAAGCTTTCTTT. Protein: CASRESRTEAFF.

This clonotype was found many times. V and J are TRBV28 and TRBJ1-3; D uncertain. With 2 bases removed from V and 7 bases from J, the gap between germline ends came to 3 bases. The CDR3 has 11 amino acids. The germline gives CDR1 MDHEN, CDR2 SYDVKM. The CDR3 DNA follows: TGTGCCAGCAGTTTAGCCAACACCATATATTTT. The encoded protein is CASSLANTIYF.

The table lists this clonotype with many counts. This chain links TRBV12-3 or TRBV12-4 with TRBJ2-7, with 9 positions matching TRBD2. The CDR3 contains 16 residues. V shed 4 bases, J shed 0 bases, and the junction held 7 bases outside the gene matches. The CDR3 here is CASSSGLAPSSYEQYF. The DNA of the CDR3 is TGTGCCAGCAGTTCAGGACTAGCGCCGAGCTCCTACGAGCAGTACTTC.

The chain's CDR3 is CSVKGGAGTYGYTF. The CDR3 DNA reads as TGCAGCGTAAAAGGTGGGGCAGGGACCTATGGCTACACCTTC. The rearrangement joins TRBV29-1 to TRBJ1-2, with D perhaps matching TRBD1 (5 bases). V lost 6 bases, J lost 4 bases, and 18 bases lay in between. The CDR3 has 14 amino acids. The germline V gene has CDR1 SQVTM and CDR2 ANQGSEA.

This clonotype occurred once. The V call is TRBV29-1, the J call TRBJ2-1, with 11 bases lining up with TRBD2. Germline V CDR1 and CDR2: SQVTM, ANQGSEA. The J segment lost 4 bases and the V segment lost 8 bases, leaving 7 bases of the junction unmatched. CDR3 length: 14 amino acids. In DNA, the CDR3 is TGCAGCATTTCACTAGCGGGAGAATACAATGAGCAGTTCTTC. Translated, it gives CSISLAGEYNEQFF.

In its sample, this clonotype was seen many times. The chain combines TRBV28 with TRBJ1-1; possible D gene TRBD1, 5 bases. Trimming stripped 6 bases from V and 5 bases from J, with 13 bases between. CDR1 is MDHEN and CDR2 is SYDVKM in the germline V gene. This CDR3 contains 13 residues. The chain's CDR3 is CASSGGRGTEAFF. CDR3 coding DNA: TGTGCCAGCAGCGGGGGGAGGGGAACTGAAGCTTTCTTT.

The chain carries TRBV7-2 and TRBJ2-1; D may be TRBD2 (6 bases). Germline V gene lookup returns CDR1 SGHTA and CDR2 FQGNSA. The CDR3 contains 15 residues. The ends were cut back, 5 bases at V and 8 bases at J, with 19 bases in the middle. The CDR3 sequence: CASSPLGGRSDEQFF. CDR3 coding DNA: TGTGCCAGCAGCCCCCTCGGGGGACGCAGCGATGAGCAGTTCTTC. The variable domain in full, completed from reference TRBV7-2 and TRBJ2-1, reads GAGVSQSPSNKVTEKGKDVELRCDPISGHTALYWYRQSLGQGLEFLIYFQGNSAPDKSGLPSDRFSAERTGGSVSTLTIQRTQQEDSAVYLCASSPLGGRSDEQFFGPGTRLTVL.

The chain employs TRBV3-1 and TRBJ2-5; TRBD1 or TRBD2 may be the D gene (5 bases each). Matching the DNA end better, TRBJ2-1 makes the J call doubtful. Germline-derived CDR1 and CDR2 are LGHDT and YNNKEL (reference sequence). This CDR3 has 15 residues. CDR3 amino acids: CASSQAGTATHEQFF. CDR3 DNA: TGTGCCAGCAGCCAAGCCGGGACGGCCACCCATGAGCAGTTCTTC.

The V call is TRBV4-2, the J call TRBJ2-2, with no clear D. The CDR3 loop spans 13 amino acids. Trimming stripped 0 bases from V and 8 bases from J, with 7 bases between. From germline, CDR1 is LGHNA and CDR2 YNFKEQ. The CDR3 loop is CASSQDSEGELFF. The DNA for the CDR3 is TGTGCCAGCAGCCAAGACTCTGAGGGGGAGCTGTTTTTT.

CDR3 sequence reads: CASSLTGGQLNEKLFF. The CDR3 DNA is TGTGCCAGCAGCTTAACAGGGGGCCAACTAAATGAAAAACTGTTTTTT. This chain uses TRBV7-9 with TRBJ1-4, with 9 bases lining up with TRBD1. With 2 bases clipped from V and 5 bases from J, the junction kept 6 bases outside the gene matches. CDR1 is SEHNR, CDR2 FQNEAQ, per germline (reference sequence). The CDR3 is 16 residues long. Combining the CDR3 with reference TRBV7-9 and TRBJ1-4 gives the whole variable domain DTGVSQNPRHKITKRGQNVTFRCDPISEHNRLYWYRQTLGQGPEFLTYFQNEAQLEKSRLLSDRFSAERPKGSFSTLEIQRTEQGDSAMYLCASSLTGGQLNEKLFFGSGTQLSVL.

This clonotype was picked up many times. The chain links TRBV12-3 or TRBV12-4 to TRBJ2-7; 11 bases are shared with TRBD2. Trimming took 5 bases from V and 0 from J; bases not matched to a gene: 3. The CDR3 extends over 15 amino acids. CDR3 region: CASSGTSGVSYEQYF. The CDR3 DNA reads TGTGCCAGCAGTGGGACTAGCGGAGTCTCCTACGAGCAGTACTTC.

The chain has TRBV7-9 and TRBJ1-4; D uncertain. The CDR3 totals 16 residues. The V gene lost 4 bases and the J gene lost 6 bases, with 18 bases spanning the gap. CDR1 and CDR2 from the germline V gene are SEHNR and FQNEAQ (reference sequence). In DNA form, the CDR3 reads TGTGCCAGCAGCTCTATCGAAACATCTTCGTATGAAAAACTGTTTTTT. It translates to CASSSIETSSYEKLFF.

This clonotype has at least ten counts. The genes are TRBV9 and TRBJ1-4, with TRBD1 as a possible D gene (5 bases). Germline-derived CDR1 and CDR2 are SGDLS and YYNGEE. Trimming shortened V by 0 bases and J by 8 bases, and 17 bases separated the two germline ends. This CDR3 has 16 amino acids. CDR3 DNA sequence: TGTGCCAGCAGCGTAGGTCCGGGACTCGAGAGAGAAAAACTGTTTTTT. It yields the protein CASSVGPGLEREKLFF. The variable domain in full, completed from reference TRBV9 and TRBJ1-4, reads DSGVTQTPKHLITATGQRVTLRCSPRSGDLSVYWYQQSLDQGLQFLIQYYNGEERAKGNILERFSAQQFPDLHSELNLSSLELGDSALYFCASSVGPGLEREKLFFGSGTQLSVL.

The rearrangement joins TRBV7-9 to TRBJ1-2; 9 nucleotides agree with TRBD1. Per germline, CDR1 SEHNR and CDR2 FQNEAQ (reference sequence). The length of the CDR3 is 16 residues. The junction had 12 bases not matched to a gene; V was cut back by 10 bases and J by 0 bases. CDR3 DNA sequence: TGTGCCAACACCCGGGGGACAGGGCCAGCTAACTATGGCTACACCTTC. As protein: CANTRGTGPANYGYTF.